A single sample gave rise to the 8 T cell receptor beta chains below, sequenced in a study of blood T cell repertoires in COVID-19. Sequenced by immunoSEQ multiplex PCR; TCRdb stores in-frame clones only, minus some. This repertoire shows about 64,000 clones, roughly 88% found once; its top ten account for around 1.5%. Sequenced: peripheral blood. Receptors were obtained from a human donor in a cohort sampled during active COVID-19.

The chain uses TRBV23-1 and TRBJ2-7; the match to TRBD1 covers 7 bases. TRBV23-1 is assigned to the ORF class and has an uncertain function. This CDR3 region has 16 residues. With 8 bases clipped from V and 0 bases from J, the junction kept 13 bases outside the gene matches. The CDR3 spells CASDSAGGPYSYEQYF. The CDR3, as DNA: TGCGCCAGCGACTCGGCAGGGGGACCTTACTCCTACGAGCAGTACTTC.

The J gene is TRBJ1-1, the V gene TRBV7-6; 7 nucleotides line up with TRBD1. The germline CDR1 and CDR2 sequences are SGHVS and FNYEAQ. Trimming at V came to 5 bases and at J to 1 base, leaving 4 bases not matched to a gene. The CDR3 runs 14 residues. The CDR3 DNA is TGTGCCAGCAGCCGAGACAGGGCGAACACTGAAGCTTTCTTT. The encoded protein is CASSRDRANTEAFF. Based on the CDR3 plus reference TRBV7-6 and TRBJ1-1, the full variable domain is GAGVSQSPRYKVTKRGQDVALRCDPISGHVSLYWYRQALGQGPEFLTYFNYEAQQDKSGLPNDRFSAERPEGSISTLTIQRTEQRDSAMYRCASSRDRANTEAFFGQGTRLTVV.

This clone was observed a single time. The rearrangement uses TRBV6-2 or TRBV6-3 and TRBJ2-5, with TRBD1 identical over 10 bases. This CDR3 has 16 amino acids. Germline V lookup: CDR1 MNHEY, CDR2 SVGEGT. J gave up 5 bases and V 2 bases, and 8 bases lay outside the gene matches. The CDR3: CASSYPTGQGMETQYF. The CDR3 nucleotides are TGTGCCAGCAGTTACCCCACGGGACAGGGGATGGAGACCCAGTACTTC.

The chain is built from TRBV12-5 and TRBJ2-5; weak D call: TRBD2 (6 bases). V was cut by 0 bases and J by 5 bases, with 19 bases left in between. The germline gives CDR1 LGHNT, CDR2 FRNRAP. The CDR3 sequence is 17 residues long. This CDR3 reads CASGLVSRGGSGETQYF. The CDR3 DNA is TGTGCTAGTGGTTTGGTATCGCGCGGAGGGTCCGGGGAGACCCAGTACTTC.

This clone was detected only a few times. The V and J genes are TRBV4-1 and TRBJ1-2, with D perhaps matching TRBD1 (5 bases). Germline V gives CDR1 MGHRA, CDR2 YSYEKL. The V end lost 7 bases, the J end lost 3 bases, and 15 bases lay between the germline ends. CDR3 length: 14 amino acids. The CDR3 bases are TGCGCCAGCAACGACAGAAGATACGACTATGGCTACACCTTC. Translation: CASNDRRYDYGYTF.

The chain couples TRBV2 to TRBJ2-1, with 8 bases lining up with TRBD2. CDR1 is SNHLY, CDR2 FYNNEI, per germline. With 5 bases clipped from V and 5 bases from J, the junction kept 14 bases outside the gene matches. The CDR3 has 17 residues. The CDR3 here is CASSRRIGLATDNEQFF. For the CDR3, the DNA is TGTGCCAGCAGTCGCCGTATAGGACTAGCAACTGACAATGAGCAGTTCTTC.

The chain employs TRBV10-3 and TRBJ2-7; D perhaps matches TRBD1 (5 bases). The CDR3 has 15 residues. The ends were cut back, 2 bases at V and 2 bases at J, with 13 bases in the middle. The germline gives CDR1 ENHRY, CDR2 SYGVKD. The CDR3 DNA sequence: TGTGCCATCAGTGAGACTACACAGGTACCCTACGAGCAGTACTTC. It specifies CAISETTQVPYEQYF.

The chain joins TRBV5-6 to TRBJ1-4, with D perhaps TRBD1 (5 bases). CDR3 length equals 13 residues. Germline CDR1 and CDR2: SGHDT and YYEEEE. Trimming left V 7 bases short and J 7 bases short, with 14 bases between. The CDR3 coding sequence is TGTGCCAGCGGAACTCCGGGGGTTGAAAAACTGTTTTTT. Translated: CASGTPGVEKLFF.